The sequence of this T cell receptor beta chain was determined in a study of T cells in Graves' hyperthyroidism and ophthalmopathy. Whole-study results and caveats: Ophthalmopathy onset followed model prediction by a median approximately 6.2 months. Among thyroid clonotypes expanded above 0.001, most also appeared in blood.

Remarks on this clonotype: Its antigen is unidentified.

V lost 3 bases, J lost 3 bases, and 5 bases stayed unmatched. The germline V gene has CDR1 KGHSH and CDR2 LQKENI. The CDR3 sequence is 15 residues long. On the basis of clinical symptoms, serum thyroxine and TRAb, thyroid ultrasound and orbital computed tomography, diagnoses were made. Fresh peripheral blood, 10 ml, yielded the PBMCs. From RNA transcripts, TCR beta CDR3 regions were amplified. The HTBI primer set was used in a first-round RT-PCR of the TCR CDR3. TCRdb re-derived calls from the multiplex PCR reads in MiXCR, one entry per CDR3 protein. The data contain 550,000 to 800,000 distinct CDR3 sequences, roughly a sixth of them singletons.

Input material: blood. This chain links TRBV18 with TRBJ2-1; 7 nucleotides line up with TRBD2. This TCR derives from a man aged 50-60 years with Graves' hyperthyroidism. CDR3 nucleotide sequence: TGTGCCAGCTCACCCGGACTAGAGAGCTACAATGAGCAGTTCTTC. It is translated as CASSPGLESYNEQFF.